The 5 T cell receptor beta chains below come from one sample, sequenced in a study of CXCR3-negative and CXCR3-positive naive CD8 T cells. It was by 5' RACE with UMI labels that the TRB cDNA libraries were prepared. TCRdb reanalyzed the 5' RACE reads, giving one entry per CDR3 protein sequence and no DNA. The table lists about 130,000 distinct CDR3 sequences. What was sequenced was naive CXCR3- CD8+ T cells from blood. Indicated subset: CD45RO-CCR7+CD27+CD95- naive CD8+ T cells lacking CXCR3 (TNR3-). The origin of the receptors is a human donor in good health. Some clones in this sample may be carry-over from other donors' samples.

The V gene is TRBV28, the J gene TRBJ2-7; TCRdb lists TRBD1, though no DNA is available to test this call. The CDR3 sequence is 12 residues long. Germline CDR1 MDHEN, CDR2 SYDVKM. The CDR3 loop reads CASSRQAYEQYF.

This chain links TRBV15 with TRBJ2-5; the D gene TCRdb calls, TRBD1, cannot be checked with no DNA. This CDR3 contains 18 residues. From germline, CDR1 is LNHNV and CDR2 YYDKDF (reference sequence). The CDR3 loop is CATSRDRFDGAWSETQYF.

The V call is TRBV28, the J call TRBJ2-3. Germline CDR1 and CDR2: MDHEN and SYDVKM. The length of the CDR3 is 13 residues. This CDR3 reads CASSLAGADTQYF.

The J gene is TRBJ2-7, the V gene TRBV20-1; TCRdb selects TRBD1, and the lack of DNA leaves this call unchecked. The CDR3 is made up of 13 amino acids. The germline V gene has CDR1 DFQATT and CDR2 SNEGSKA (reference sequence). The CDR3 spells CSARPTGPLEQYF.

CDR3 protein: CASSPRDRVYNEQFF. The chain links TRBV18 to TRBJ2-1; with no DNA, the TCRdb D assignment of TRBD1 cannot be verified. Germline V gene data show CDR1 as KGHSH and CDR2 as LQKENI. CDR3 length: 15 amino acids.